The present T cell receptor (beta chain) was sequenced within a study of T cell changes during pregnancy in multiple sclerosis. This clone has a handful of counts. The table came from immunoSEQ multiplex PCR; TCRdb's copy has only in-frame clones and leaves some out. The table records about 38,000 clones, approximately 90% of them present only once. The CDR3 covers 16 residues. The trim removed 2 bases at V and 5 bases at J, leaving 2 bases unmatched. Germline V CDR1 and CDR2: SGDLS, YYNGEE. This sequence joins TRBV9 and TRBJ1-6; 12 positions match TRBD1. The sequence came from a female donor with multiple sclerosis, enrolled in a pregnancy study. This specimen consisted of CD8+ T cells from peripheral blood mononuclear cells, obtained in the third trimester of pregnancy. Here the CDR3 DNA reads TGTGCCAGCAGCGTGGGACAGGGGGCTGATAATTCACCCCTCCACTTT. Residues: CASSVGQGADNSPLHF.